Presented here are 10 T cell receptor beta chains from one specimen sequenced in a study of T cells in localized non-small cell lung cancer. Produced via immunoSEQ multiplex PCR; TCRdb's table is partial and in-frame only. The sample consists of 25,000 to 30,000 clones, roughly 90% of them appearing once. The sample consisted of peripheral blood, taken before any cancer treatment. The receptors were sampled from a woman aged 18-55 years with stage I lung adenocarcinoma.

CDR3 nucleotides: TGTGCCTGGACCCGACAGGTCAACACCGGGGAGCTGTTTTTT. Amino acids: CAWTRQVNTGELFF. The chain has TRBV30 and TRBJ2-2, with a weak D call TRBD1 (6 bases). Trimming stripped 4 bases from V and 2 bases from J, with 11 bases between. Germline V gives CDR1 GTSNPN, CDR2 SVGIG (reference sequence). There are 14 residues in the CDR3.

The rearrangement uses TRBV2 and TRBJ2-3; tentative D call: TRBD2 (5 bases). CDR1 is SNHLY, CDR2 FYNNEI, per germline. Trimming shortened V by 6 bases and J by 2 bases, and 15 bases separated the two germline ends. There are 15 residues in the CDR3. Here the CDR3 reads CASSRVPGVTDTQYF. DNA of the CDR3: TGTGCCAGCAGCCGAGTACCCGGGGTCACAGATACGCAGTATTTT.

The table lists this clone with a count of one. V is TRBV19 and J is TRBJ2-7; 7 positions match TRBD2. CDR1 is LNHDA and CDR2 is SQIVND in the germline V gene (reference sequence). V was clipped by 10 bases and J by 2 bases; unmatched bases: 8. The CDR3 sequence is 13 residues long. CDR3 in amino acids: CATSSGEAYEQYF. The CDR3 region has the DNA TGTGCCACCTCGAGCGGGGAGGCCTACGAGCAGTACTTC.

By share, this clone ranks as medium-sized. The rearrangement uses TRBV4-1 and TRBJ1-1, with 8 bases identical to TRBD1. Germline CDR1 MGHRA, CDR2 YSYEKL. V lost 5 bases, J lost 1 base, and 6 bases stayed unmatched. This CDR3 region has 15 residues. The CDR3 DNA reads as TGCGCCAGCAGCTACAGGGGGGGATCGAACACTGAAGCTTTCTTT. This gives the protein CASSYRGGSNTEAFF.

The CDR3 loop reads CASSLTRANNEQFF. CDR3 coding DNA: TGTGCCAGCAGCTTAACCCGGGCCAACAATGAGCAGTTCTTC. The chain couples TRBV7-3 to TRBJ2-1; D unresolved. From germline, CDR1 is SGHTA and CDR2 FQGTGA. CDR3 size: 14 residues. Trimming left V 0 bases short and J 5 bases short, with 8 bases between.

This chain connects TRBV5-4 to TRBJ2-5; 9 bases line up with TRBD2. From germline, CDR1 is SGHNT and CDR2 YYREEE (reference sequence). The CDR3 runs to 14 residues. V lost 6 bases to trimming and J lost 5 bases; unmatched junction nucleotides: 8. As DNA, the CDR3 is TGTGCCAGCAATCCTAGCGGGACTCGGGAGACCCAGTACTTC. Translation gives CASNPSGTRETQYF.

This sequence joins TRBV7-9 and TRBJ2-1; 9 bases align to TRBD1. J was trimmed by 6 bases and V by 6 bases; bases with no gene match: 9. CDR3 length equals 15 residues. Germline V gives CDR1 SEHNR, CDR2 FQNEAQ (reference sequence). The CDR3 is CASRPRDRVSNEQFF. The DNA for the CDR3 is TGTGCCAGCAGACCTCGGGACAGGGTTTCCAATGAGCAGTTCTTC.

The rearrangement links TRBV6-1 to TRBJ2-1; 10 bases are a match to TRBD1. The germline gives CDR1 MNHNS, CDR2 SASEGT. This CDR3 has 15 amino acids. Unmatched junction bases numbered 6, after V lost 5 bases and J lost 5 bases. In DNA form, the CDR3 reads TGTGCCAGCAGTCGACAGGGGGCGCGTAACAATGAGCAGTTCTTC. Translated, it gives CASSRQGARNNEQFF.

CDR3 DNA: TGTGCCAGCAGCCCTGCATCGGACATTAGGATGGCGAAGGAGACCCAGTACTTC. This translates into CASSPASDIRMAKETQYF. The chain recombines TRBV6-7 with TRBJ2-5; TRBD1 is a possible D gene (5 bases). TRBV6-7 is an open reading frame, and its role is uncertain. V was shortened by 6 bases and J by 5 bases, with 28 bases between the two germline ends. CDR3 length: 18 amino acids.

In nucleotides, the CDR3 is TGTGCCAGCAGCCCGACAGGAAGCTCCTACAATGAGCAGTTCTTC. Protein sequence: CASSPTGSSYNEQFF. This chain connects TRBV28 to TRBJ2-1; D possibly corresponds to TRBD1 (6 bases). Germline CDR1 is MDHEN and CDR2 is SYDVKM. This CDR3 has 15 residues. The V end was cut by 6 bases, the J end by 0 bases, with 12 bases between.